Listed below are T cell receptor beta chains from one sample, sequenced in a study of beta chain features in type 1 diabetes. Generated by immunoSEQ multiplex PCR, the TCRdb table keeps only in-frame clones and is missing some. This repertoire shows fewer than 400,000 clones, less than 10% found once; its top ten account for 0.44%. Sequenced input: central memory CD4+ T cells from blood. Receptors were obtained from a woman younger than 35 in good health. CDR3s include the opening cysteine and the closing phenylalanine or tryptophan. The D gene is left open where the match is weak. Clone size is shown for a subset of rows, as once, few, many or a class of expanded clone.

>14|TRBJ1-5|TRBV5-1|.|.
TGCGCCAGCAGCTTGGGGCAGGGAAGCCAGCCCCAGCATTTT
CASSLGQGSQPQHF
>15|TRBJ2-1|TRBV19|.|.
TGTGCCAGTAGTATTCGACGGAACCCGCAACATGAGCAGTTCTTC
CASSIRRNPQHEQFF
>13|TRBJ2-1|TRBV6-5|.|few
TGTGCCAGCAGCACCGACGCCTACAATGAGCAGTTCTTC
CASSTDAYNEQFF
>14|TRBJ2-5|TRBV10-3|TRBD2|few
TGTGCCACCGCAATCGGGGGGGACAAAGAGACCCAGTACTTC
CATAIGGDKETQYF
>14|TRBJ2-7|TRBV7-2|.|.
TGTGCCAGCAGCTTAGTGTACTCCTCCTACGAGCAGTACTTC
CASSLVYSSYEQYF
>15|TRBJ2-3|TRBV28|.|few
TGTGCCAGCAGTGGGTTAGAGTCTAGCACAGATACGCAGTATTTT
CASSGLESSTDTQYF
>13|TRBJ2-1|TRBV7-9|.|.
TGTGCCAGCAGCTTAGCCTCCTACAATGAGCAGTTCTTC
CASSLASYNEQFF
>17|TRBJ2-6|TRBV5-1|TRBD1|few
TGCGCCAGCAGGGGATTGACAGGGGTGCTTGGGGCCAACGTCCTGACTTTC
CASRGLTGVLGANVLTF
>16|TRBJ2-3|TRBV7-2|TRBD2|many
TGTGCCAGCAGCTCCCCCGGAACTAGCGGGAGGTATACGCAGTATTTT
CASSSPGTSGRYTQYF
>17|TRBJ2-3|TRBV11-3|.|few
TGTGCCAGCAGCTTGGGACTTACCGCAGCTGGCACAGATACGCAGTATTTT
CASSLGLTAAGTDTQYF
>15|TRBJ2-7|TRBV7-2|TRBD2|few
TGTGCCAGCAGCCCGCGCGCTAGCGGAGCCTACGAGCAGTACTTC
CASSPRASGAYEQYF
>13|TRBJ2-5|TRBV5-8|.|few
TGTGCCAGCAGCAAGGGACTGGTGGAGACCCAGTACTTC
CASSKGLVETQYF
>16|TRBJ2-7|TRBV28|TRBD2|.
TGTGCCAGCAGTGTGTCGACTAGCGGGAGTAGGTACGAGCAGTACTTC
CASSVSTSGSRYEQYF
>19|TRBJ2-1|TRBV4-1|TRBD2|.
TGCGCCAGCAGCCAAGACGCGCTAGCGGGAGGGCGCTCCTACAATGAGCAGTTCTTC
CASSQDALAGGRSYNEQFF
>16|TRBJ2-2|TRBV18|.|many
TGTGCCAGCTCACCACCGTCTGCTCAGTGGACCGGGGAGCTGTTTTTT
CASSPPSAQWTGELFF
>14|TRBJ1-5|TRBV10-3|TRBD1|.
TGTGCCATCAGTGAAGACAGGGGCAGGCAGCCCCAGCATTTT
CAISEDRGRQPQHF
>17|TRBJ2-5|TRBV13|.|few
.
CASSFGAGTAFEETQYF
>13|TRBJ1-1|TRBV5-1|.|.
TGCGCCAGCAGCTTTACAGGCAACACTGAAGCTTTCTTT
CASSFTGNTEAFF
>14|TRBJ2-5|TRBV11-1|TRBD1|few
TGTGCCAGCAGCGACGCAGGGGGCAGAGAGACCCAGTACTTC
CASSDAGGRETQYF
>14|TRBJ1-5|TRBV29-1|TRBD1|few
TGCAGCACCGCGGAAGGGACAGGAAATCAGCCCCAGCATTTT
CSTAEGTGNQPQHF
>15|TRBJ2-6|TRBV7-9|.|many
TGTGCCAGCAGCCCGACACACTCTGGGGCCAACGTCCTGACTTTC
CASSPTHSGANVLTF
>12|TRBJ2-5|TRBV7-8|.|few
TGTGCCAGCAGCCTCGGTTCGGAGACCCAGTACTTC
CASSLGSETQYF
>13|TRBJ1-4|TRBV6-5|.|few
TGTGCCAGCACCCTATGGGGGGATGAAAAACTGTTTTTT
CASTLWGDEKLFF
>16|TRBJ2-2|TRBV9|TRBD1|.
TGTGCCAGCACCTTTACCGGGACAGGGAACACCGGGGAGCTGTTTTTT
CASTFTGTGNTGELFF
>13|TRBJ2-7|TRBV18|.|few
TGTGCCAGCTCATCGGGATTCTCCTACGAGCAGTACTTC
CASSSGFSYEQYF
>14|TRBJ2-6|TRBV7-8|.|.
TGTGCCAGCAGCTCTCTCTCTGGGGCCAACGTCCTGACTTTC
CASSSLSGANVLTF
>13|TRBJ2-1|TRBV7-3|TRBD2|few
TGTGCCAGCAGCTCCTTAGCGGGAGCTGAGCAGTTCTTC
CASSSLAGAEQFF
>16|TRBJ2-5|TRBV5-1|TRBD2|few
TGCGCCAGCACCCCAGGGGTTAGCGGGATGGGAGAGACCCAGTACTTC
CASTPGVSGMGETQYF